The 25 T cell receptor beta chains in this list originate from one sample, sequenced in a study of T cell responses to AZD1222 COVID-19 vaccine. Profiled with immunoSEQ multiplex PCR; TCRdb holds only in-frame clones, not every one. The table has 50,000 to 65,000 clones, roughly 90% seen once. Sequenced material: peripheral blood, taken on day 0 of AZD1222 vaccination. These TCRs come from an adult in good health.

The chain employs TRBV9 and TRBJ2-5, with TRBD1 matching 9 bases. The trim removed 4 bases at V and 2 bases at J, leaving 3 bases unmatched. The CDR3 runs 14 residues. Germline lookup yields CDR1 SGDLS and CDR2 YYNGEE. The CDR3 here is CASSTGTGQETQYF. CDR3 nucleotides: TGTGCCAGCAGCACTGGGACAGGGCAAGAGACCCAGTACTTC.

This chain uses TRBV19 with TRBJ1-6; the D gene is possibly TRBD1 (6 bases). The germline gives CDR1 LNHDA, CDR2 SQIVND (reference sequence). V lost 5 bases and J 1 base, leaving 12 bases between the germline ends. This CDR3 has 16 residues. CDR3 sequence: CASSPTGSSYNSPLHF. CDR3 DNA: TGTGCCAGTAGTCCTACAGGGAGTTCCTATAATTCACCCCTCCACTTT.

This chain joins TRBV29-1 and TRBJ2-1; TRBD1 or TRBD2 may be the D gene (5 bases each). Germline assignment: CDR1 SQVTM and CDR2 ANQGSEA. V was clipped by 7 bases and J by 6 bases, with 19 bases between them. This CDR3 contains 14 residues. The CDR3 bases are TGCAGCGGGTACCTAGCTCCTGGGGGCAATGAGCAGTTCTTC. It is translated as CSGYLAPGGNEQFF.

This rearrangement joins TRBV27 to TRBJ2-1; perhaps TRBD1 as D (7 bases). Germline values: CDR1 MNHEY, CDR2 SMNVEV (reference sequence). The V end was cut by 5 bases, the J end by 3 bases, with 23 bases between. The CDR3 loop spans 18 amino acids. As DNA, the CDR3 is TGTGCCAGCAGTACCGGGATCCTGGGCCAGGGGGGCTACAATGAGCAGTTCTTC. Protein sequence: CASSTGILGQGGYNEQFF.

This rearrangement joins TRBV5-5 to TRBJ1-1; D is perhaps TRBD1 (5 bases). Germline CDR1 is SGHKS and CDR2 is YYEKEE (reference sequence). The CDR3 is 16 amino acids. With 1 base removed from V and 0 bases from J, the gap between germline ends came to 13 bases. Here the CDR3 DNA reads TGTGCCAGCAGCTTGTTTATGGGACGGATGAACACTGAAGCTTTCTTT. Its protein is CASSLFMGRMNTEAFF. The whole variable domain, remainder taken from reference TRBV5-5 and TRBJ1-1, is DAGVTQSPTHLIKTRGQQVTLRCSPISGHKSVSWYQQVLGQGPQFIFQYYEKEERGRGNFPDRFSARQFPNYSSELNVNALLLGDSALYLCASSLFMGRMNTEAFFGQGTRLTVV.

The rearrangement uses TRBV5-4 and TRBJ1-1; no reliable D call. The germline V gene encodes CDR1 SGHNT and CDR2 YYREEE (reference sequence). The CDR3 runs to 13 residues. With 5 bases removed from V and 0 bases from J, the gap between germline ends came to 8 bases. The CDR3 protein is CASRQTMNTEAFF. The DNA of the CDR3 is TGTGCCAGCAGGCAAACAATGAACACTGAAGCTTTCTTT. Drawing the rest from reference TRBV5-4 and TRBJ1-1, the complete variable domain is ETGVTQSPTHLIKTRGQQVTLRCSSQSGHNTVSWYQQALGQGPQFIFQYYREEENGRGNFPPRFSGLQFPNYSSELNVNALELDDSALYLCASRQTMNTEAFFGQGTRLTVV.

This clone was found once. The chain has TRBV6-5 and TRBJ2-3; TRBD1 is a possible D gene (5 bases). The germline V gene has CDR1 MNHEY and CDR2 SVGAGI. Trimming shortened V by 5 bases and J by 0 bases, and 6 bases separated the two germline ends. The CDR3 length is 13 residues. The DNA of the CDR3 is TGTGCCAGCAGTCAGGGAAGCACAGATACGCAGTATTTT. Encoded protein: CASSQGSTDTQYF.

This chain connects TRBV7-3 to TRBJ2-1; no reliable D call. The ends were cut back, 1 base at V and 0 bases at J, with 4 bases in the middle. Germline CDR1 is SGHTA and CDR2 is FQGTGA. CDR3 size: 14 residues. The chain's CDR3 is CASSLSGSYNEQFF. The CDR3 region has the DNA TGTGCCAGCAGCTTAAGTGGCTCCTACAATGAGCAGTTCTTC.

V gene TRBV12-5 combines with J gene TRBJ2-1; unclear D gene. Trimming pared 0 bases from V and 0 bases from J, leaving 12 bases between. Germline loops: CDR1 LGHNT, CDR2 FRNRAP. The CDR3 runs 17 residues. The CDR3 is CASGLVPLQVSYNEQFF. The CDR3 DNA follows: TGTGCTAGTGGTTTGGTACCCCTCCAGGTCTCCTACAATGAGCAGTTCTTC.

The gene calls are TRBV12-3 or TRBV12-4 and TRBJ1-2; D is unclear. The V end was cut by 4 bases, the J end by 8 bases, with 14 bases between. The CDR3 runs to 13 residues. CDR3 loop: CASSSAGAKGYTF. CDR3 DNA sequence: TGTGCCAGCAGTTCTGCCGGAGCTAAGGGCTACACCTTC.

The V gene is TRBV2, the J gene TRBJ1-1; D is possibly TRBD1 (5 bases). CDR3 length: 15 amino acids. Deletions cut 4 bases from V and 0 bases from J, with 12 bases between. Germline V lookup: CDR1 SNHLY, CDR2 FYNNEI. The CDR3 loop is CASSGWDGMNTEAFF. The CDR3 bases are TGTGCCAGCAGTGGGTGGGACGGCATGAACACTGAAGCTTTCTTT.

This chain uses TRBV11-2 with TRBJ2-7, with D perhaps TRBD2 (5 bases). Trimming stripped 4 bases from V and 3 bases from J, with 16 bases between. Germline lookup yields CDR1 SGHAT and CDR2 FQNNGV. There are 15 residues in the CDR3. The CDR3 region is CASSWSVGVRYEQYF. The CDR3 DNA follows: TGTGCCAGCAGCTGGTCTGTCGGGGTTCGCTACGAGCAGTACTTC.

By its share, this clone is medium-sized. This sequence joins TRBV5-1 and TRBJ2-7; 7 bases map to TRBD1. V lost 2 bases, J lost 4 bases, and 3 bases stayed unmatched. Per germline, CDR1 SGHRS and CDR2 YFSETQ. This CDR3 spans 13 amino acids. In nucleotides, the CDR3 is TGCGCCAGCAGCTTCGGCAGGGGGTACGAGCAGTACTTC. It encodes CASSFGRGYEQYF.

This rearrangement joins TRBV29-1 to TRBJ1-2; TRBD1 agrees at 9 bases. The trim removed 5 bases at V and 7 bases at J, leaving 8 bases unmatched. The germline V gene encodes CDR1 SQVTM and CDR2 ANQGSEA. The CDR3 totals 13 residues. CDR3: CSVRDRVGGGYTF. In DNA, the CDR3 is TGCAGCGTTCGGGACAGGGTGGGCGGTGGCTACACCTTC.

The table lists this clone with a count of one. J is TRBJ1-6 and V is TRBV10-3, with D maybe TRBD1 (6 bases). This CDR3 region has 13 residues. Per germline, CDR1 ENHRY and CDR2 SYGVKD. Trimming took off 10 bases at V and 5 bases at J, with 12 bases between the two ends. The CDR3 region is CATRGRNNSPLHF. The DNA for the CDR3 is TGTGCCACCAGGGGCAGAAATAATTCACCCCTCCACTTT.

This rearrangement joins TRBV3-1 (or the pseudogene TRBV3-2) to TRBJ1-3; no firm D call. The CDR3 totals 13 residues. Trimming left V 3 bases short and J 5 bases short, with 8 bases between. Per germline, CDR1 LGHDT and CDR2 YNNKEL (reference sequence). This CDR3 is CASSHGDRNTIYF. DNA for the CDR3: TGTGCCAGCAGCCATGGTGACAGAAACACCATATATTTT.

V is TRBV5-4 and J is TRBJ1-1; 10 bases align to TRBD1. Germline lookup yields CDR1 SGHNT and CDR2 YYREEE (reference sequence). The CDR3 is made up of 15 amino acids. J lost 4 bases, V lost 4 bases, and 7 bases had no gene match. CDR3 DNA sequence: TGTGCCAGCAGCGATCGACAGGGGGCAGGCACTGAAGCTTTCTTT. Amino acid sequence: CASSDRQGAGTEAFF.

In DNA, the CDR3 is TGTGCCAGCAGCTTAGTCAGGGCGGGGGGGCCACATGAGCAGTTCTTC. Protein sequence: CASSLVRAGGPHEQFF. The V call is TRBV7-8, the J call TRBJ2-1; 9 bases agree with TRBD2. The CDR3 sequence is 16 residues long. Per germline, CDR1 SGHVS and CDR2 FQNEAQ. J was trimmed by 8 bases and V by 1 base; bases with no gene match: 9.

The chain carries TRBV5-1 and TRBJ1-2, with TRBD1 matching over 9 bases. The germline gives CDR1 SGHRS, CDR2 YFSETQ. Trimming cost V 4 bases and J 2 bases; bases outside gene matches: 12. This CDR3 contains 17 residues. The CDR3 loop reads CASSPSPTGGRNYGYTF. CDR3 nucleotide sequence: TGCGCCAGCAGCCCTAGCCCAACAGGGGGCAGGAACTATGGCTACACCTTC.

This chain connects TRBV5-5 to TRBJ2-7; TRBD2 aligns across 12 bases. Germline V gene sequence: CDR1 SGHKS, CDR2 YYEKEE (reference sequence). This CDR3 spans 15 amino acids. J was trimmed by 12 bases and V by 4 bases; bases with no gene match: 14. Here the CDR3 DNA reads TGTGCCAGCAGCCCTGGGAGGACTAGCGGGGACCTGCCGTACTTC. The encoded protein is CASSPGRTSGDLPYF.

As to this clone: The junction departs from the called germline gene at one end, perhaps through a read error. The chain uses TRBV3-1 (or the pseudogene TRBV3-2) and TRBJ2-3, with a tentative D call TRBD1 (6 bases). The CDR3 sequence is 15 residues long. Germline V gene data show CDR1 as LGHDT and CDR2 as YNNKEL (reference sequence). The DNA of the CDR3 is TGTGCCAGCAGCCTTCGACAGGCCTACACAGATGCGCAGTATTTT. This gives the protein CASSLRQAYTDAQYF.

The chain has TRBV5-4 and TRBJ2-3; TRBD2 matches 8 bases. The CDR3 consists of 16 residues. Per germline, CDR1 SGHNT and CDR2 YYREEE (reference sequence). V shed 4 bases and J 2 bases; nucleotides not matched to a gene: 9. CDR3 DNA: TGTGCCAGCAGCCCAACTAGCGGCTATGCCACAGATACGCAGTATTTT. Its translation is CASSPTSGYATDTQYF.

This chain uses TRBV7-2 with TRBJ2-1, with D possibly being TRBD2 (5 bases). Germline V gene lookup returns CDR1 SGHTA and CDR2 FQGNSA. This CDR3 is built from 13 residues. Trimming took 4 bases from V and 6 from J, leaving 10 bases between them. DNA for the CDR3: TGTGCCAGCAGCTCAGGACTCATCAATGAGCAGTTCTTC. The encoded protein is CASSSGLINEQFF.

This clone was observed a few times. The chain has TRBV19 and TRBJ1-5, with D hard to call. The germline V and J ends were trimmed by 7 bases and 5 bases, with 12 bases remaining between them. Per the germline V gene, CDR1 is LNHDA and CDR2 is SQIVND (reference sequence). CDR3 length: 13 amino acids. This chain's CDR3 is CASTPPGHQPQHF. The CDR3 DNA reads as TGTGCCAGTACCCCACCGGGCCATCAGCCCCAGCATTTT.

This clone was seen a single time. The J gene is TRBJ2-1, the V gene TRBV28; D remains unclear. With 2 bases removed from V and 6 bases from J, the gap between germline ends came to 11 bases. The length of the CDR3 is 14 residues. From germline, CDR1 is MDHEN and CDR2 SYDVKM. In DNA form, the CDR3 reads TGTGCCAGCAGTTTAAGGCGTGAGAGCAATGAGCAGTTCTTC. Protein product: CASSLRRESNEQFF.